A single sample gave rise to the 5 T cell receptor beta chains below, sequenced in a study of blood T cell repertoires in COVID-19. Produced via immunoSEQ multiplex PCR; TCRdb's table is partial and in-frame only. This sample has roughly 150,000 clones, with 84% found just once. The sequencing input was peripheral blood. These receptors were collected from a woman between 50 and 59 years old in a cohort sampled during active or convalescent COVID-19.

The J gene is TRBJ2-7, the V gene TRBV18; a weak D match, TRBD2 (6 bases). Germline V gene data show CDR1 as KGHSH and CDR2 as LQKENI. V was clipped by 3 bases and J by 3 bases, with 15 bases between them. The CDR3 extends over 15 amino acids. CDR3 loop: CASSPYPEGFYEQYF. The CDR3 bases are TGTGCCAGCTCACCGTACCCGGAGGGGTTCTACGAGCAGTACTTC.

J is TRBJ2-7 and V is TRBV7-8; 8 nucleotides line up with TRBD1. Germline loops: CDR1 SGHVS, CDR2 FQNEAQ. There are 16 residues in the CDR3. The trim removed 7 bases at V and 4 bases at J, leaving 15 bases unmatched. CDR3 region: CASKEETGVGVYEQYF. CDR3 in DNA: TGTGCCAGCAAAGAAGAGACAGGGGTTGGCGTATACGAGCAGTACTTC.

The V and J genes are TRBV3-1 (or the pseudogene TRBV3-2) and TRBJ2-1; maybe TRBD2 (7 bases). The length of the CDR3 is 14 residues. Germline V gene data show CDR1 as LGHDT and CDR2 as YNNKEL (reference sequence). V was pared by 2 bases and J by 7 bases, with 12 bases between. DNA of the CDR3: TGTGCCAGCAGCCAATCAGGGGAGGGGAATGAGCAGTTCTTC. As protein: CASSQSGEGNEQFF.

The chain uses TRBV18 and TRBJ1-6; no reliable D call. Trimming stripped 4 bases from V and 7 bases from J, with 17 bases between. In germline, CDR1 is KGHSH, CDR2 LQKENI. CDR3 length: 16 residues. The CDR3 spells CASSRTTKVGNSPLHF. The DNA for the CDR3 is TGTGCCAGCTCACGTACTACGAAGGTCGGGAATTCACCCCTCCACTTT.

This clone was found once. The CDR3 spells CASSRAGGRITYEQYF. CDR3 coding DNA: TGTGCCAGCAGCAGAGCGGGGGGACGGATTACCTACGAGCAGTACTTC. This chain connects TRBV5-4 to TRBJ2-7, with 9 bases that match TRBD2. With 4 bases clipped from V and 2 bases from J, the junction kept 10 bases outside the gene matches. The germline V gene encodes CDR1 SGHNT and CDR2 YYREEE (reference sequence). The CDR3 loop spans 16 amino acids.